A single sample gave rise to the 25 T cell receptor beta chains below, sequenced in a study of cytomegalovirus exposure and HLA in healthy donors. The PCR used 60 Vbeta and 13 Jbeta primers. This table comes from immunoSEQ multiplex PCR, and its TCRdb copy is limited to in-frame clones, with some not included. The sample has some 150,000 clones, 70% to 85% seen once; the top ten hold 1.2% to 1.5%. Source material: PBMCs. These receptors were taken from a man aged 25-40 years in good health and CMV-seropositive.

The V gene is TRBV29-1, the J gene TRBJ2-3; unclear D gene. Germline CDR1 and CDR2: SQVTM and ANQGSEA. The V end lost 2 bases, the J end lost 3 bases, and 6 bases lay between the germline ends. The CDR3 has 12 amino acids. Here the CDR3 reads CSVERRTDTQYF. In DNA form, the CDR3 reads TGCAGCGTTGAACGCCGGACAGATACGCAGTATTTT.

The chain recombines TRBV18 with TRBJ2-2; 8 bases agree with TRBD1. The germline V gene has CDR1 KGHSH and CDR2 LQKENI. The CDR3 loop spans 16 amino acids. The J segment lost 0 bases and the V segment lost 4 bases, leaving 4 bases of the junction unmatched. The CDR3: CASSQTGVTNTGELFF. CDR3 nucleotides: TGTGCCAGCTCACAGACAGGGGTTACGAACACCGGGGAGCTGTTTTTT.

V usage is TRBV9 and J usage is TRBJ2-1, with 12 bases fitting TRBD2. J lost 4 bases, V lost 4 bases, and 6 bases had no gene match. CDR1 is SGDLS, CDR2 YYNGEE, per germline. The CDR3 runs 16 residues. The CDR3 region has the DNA TGTGCCAGCAGCCCTGGACTAGCGGGGACTTACAATGAGCAGTTCTTC. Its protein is CASSPGLAGTYNEQFF.

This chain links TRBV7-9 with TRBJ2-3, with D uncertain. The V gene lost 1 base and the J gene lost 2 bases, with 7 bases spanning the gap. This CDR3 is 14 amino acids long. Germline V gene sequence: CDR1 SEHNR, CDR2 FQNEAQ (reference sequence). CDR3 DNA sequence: TGTGCCAGCAGCTTAGGGCGGAACACAGATACGCAGTATTTT. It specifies CASSLGRNTDTQYF.

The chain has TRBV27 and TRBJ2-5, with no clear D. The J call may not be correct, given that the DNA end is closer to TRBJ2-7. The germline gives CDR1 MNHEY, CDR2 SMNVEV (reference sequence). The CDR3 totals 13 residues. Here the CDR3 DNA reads TGTGCCAGCAGCTCGCCGGTCTCCTACGAGCAGTACTTC. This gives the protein CASSSPVSYEQYF.

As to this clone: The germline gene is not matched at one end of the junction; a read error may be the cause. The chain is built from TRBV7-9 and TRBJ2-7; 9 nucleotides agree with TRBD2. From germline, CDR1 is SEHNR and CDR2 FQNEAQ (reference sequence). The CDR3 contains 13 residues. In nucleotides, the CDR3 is TGTGCCAGCAGCTTAGCGGGGCTAGCGGGACTCCACTTC. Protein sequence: CASSLAGLAGLHF.

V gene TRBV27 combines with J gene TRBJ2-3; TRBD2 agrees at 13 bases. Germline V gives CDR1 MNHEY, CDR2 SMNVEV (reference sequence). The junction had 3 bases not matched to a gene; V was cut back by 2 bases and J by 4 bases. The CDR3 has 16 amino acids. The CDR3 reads CASSLELAGGPDTQYF. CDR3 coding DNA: TGTGCCAGCAGTTTAGAACTAGCGGGAGGGCCAGATACGCAGTATTTT.

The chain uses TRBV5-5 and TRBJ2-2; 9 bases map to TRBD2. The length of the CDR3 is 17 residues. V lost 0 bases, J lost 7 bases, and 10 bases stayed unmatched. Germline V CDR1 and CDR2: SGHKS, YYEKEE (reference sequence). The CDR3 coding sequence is TGTGCCAGCAGCTTGGCGCGGGAGGGCCTTCAGAGCGGGGAGCTGTTTTTT. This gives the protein CASSLAREGLQSGELFF.

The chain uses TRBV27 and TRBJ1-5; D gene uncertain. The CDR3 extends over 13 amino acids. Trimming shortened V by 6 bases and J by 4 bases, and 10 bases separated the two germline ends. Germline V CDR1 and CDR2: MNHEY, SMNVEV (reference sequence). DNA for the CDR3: TGTGCCAGCAGAGAGTTTGTTAATCAGCCCCAGCATTTT. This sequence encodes CASREFVNQPQHF.

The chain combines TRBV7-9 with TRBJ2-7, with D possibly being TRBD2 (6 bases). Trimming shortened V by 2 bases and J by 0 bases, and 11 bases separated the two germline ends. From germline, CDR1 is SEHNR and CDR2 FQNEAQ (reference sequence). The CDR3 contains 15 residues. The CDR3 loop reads CASSLMGGSSYEQYF. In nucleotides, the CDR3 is TGTGCCAGCAGCTTAATGGGGGGAAGCTCCTACGAGCAGTACTTC.

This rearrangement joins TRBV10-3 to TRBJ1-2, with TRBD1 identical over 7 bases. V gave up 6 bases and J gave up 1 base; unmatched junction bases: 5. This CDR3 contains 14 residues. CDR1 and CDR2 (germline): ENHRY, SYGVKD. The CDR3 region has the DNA TGTGCCATCAGAGGGGGACAGAATAACTATGGCTACACCTTC. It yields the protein CAIRGGQNNYGYTF.

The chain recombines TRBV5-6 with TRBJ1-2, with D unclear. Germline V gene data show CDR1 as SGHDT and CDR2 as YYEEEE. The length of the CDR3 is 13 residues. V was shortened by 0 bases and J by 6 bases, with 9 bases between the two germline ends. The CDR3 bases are TGTGCCAGCAGCTTGGGACAATACGATGGCTACACCTTC. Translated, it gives CASSLGQYDGYTF.

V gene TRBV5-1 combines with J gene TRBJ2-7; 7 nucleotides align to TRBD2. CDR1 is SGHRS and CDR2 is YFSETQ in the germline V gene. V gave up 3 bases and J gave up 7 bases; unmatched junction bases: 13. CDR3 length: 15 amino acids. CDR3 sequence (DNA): TGCGCCAGCAGCTCTATTCAGGCGGGAGTATATGAGCAGTACTTC. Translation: CASSSIQAGVYEQYF.

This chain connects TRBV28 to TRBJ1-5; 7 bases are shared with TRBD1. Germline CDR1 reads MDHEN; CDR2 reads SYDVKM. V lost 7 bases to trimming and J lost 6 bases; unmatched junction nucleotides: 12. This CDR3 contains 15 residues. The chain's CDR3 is CASKEGQEWGQPQHF. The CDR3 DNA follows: TGTGCCAGCAAGGAAGGACAGGAGTGGGGTCAGCCCCAGCATTTT.

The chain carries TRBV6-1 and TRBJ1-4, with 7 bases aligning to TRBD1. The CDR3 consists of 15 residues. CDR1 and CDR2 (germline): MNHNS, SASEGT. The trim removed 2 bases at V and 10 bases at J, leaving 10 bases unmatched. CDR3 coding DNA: TGTGCCAGCAGTGAAACACAGGGGTCGTACGGAAAACTGTTTTTT. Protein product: CASSETQGSYGKLFF.

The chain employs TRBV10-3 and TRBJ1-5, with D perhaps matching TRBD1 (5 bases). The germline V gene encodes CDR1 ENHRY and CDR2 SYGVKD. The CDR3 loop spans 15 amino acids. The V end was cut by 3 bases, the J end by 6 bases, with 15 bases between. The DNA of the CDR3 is TGTGCCATCAGTGATCAGGGCAGGGAGGGTCAGCCCCAGCATTTT. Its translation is CAISDQGREGQPQHF.

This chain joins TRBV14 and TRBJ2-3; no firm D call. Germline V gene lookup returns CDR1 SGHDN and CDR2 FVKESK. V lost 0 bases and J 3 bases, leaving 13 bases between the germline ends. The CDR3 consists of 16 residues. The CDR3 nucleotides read TGTGCCAGCAGCCAAGATAATTCCCCAGGAACAGATACGCAGTATTTT. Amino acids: CASSQDNSPGTDTQYF. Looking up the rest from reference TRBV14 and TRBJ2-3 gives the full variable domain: EAGVTQFPSHSVIEKGQTVTLRCDPISGHDNLYWYRRVMGKEIKFLLHFVKESKQDESGMPNNRFLAERTGGTYSTLKVQPAELEDSGVYFCASSQDNSPGTDTQYFGPGTRLTVL.

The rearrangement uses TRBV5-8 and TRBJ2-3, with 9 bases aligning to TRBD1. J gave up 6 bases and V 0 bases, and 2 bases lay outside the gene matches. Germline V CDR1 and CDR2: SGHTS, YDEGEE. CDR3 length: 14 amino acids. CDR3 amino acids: CASSLGTGVDTQYF. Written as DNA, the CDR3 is TGTGCCAGCAGCTTGGGGACAGGGGTCGATACGCAGTATTTT.

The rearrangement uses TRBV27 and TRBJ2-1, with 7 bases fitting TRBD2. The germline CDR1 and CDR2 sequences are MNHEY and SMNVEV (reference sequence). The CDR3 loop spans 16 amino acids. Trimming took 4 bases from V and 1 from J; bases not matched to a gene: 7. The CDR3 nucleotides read TGTGCCAGCAGTTCGGGACTACTACGTTCCTACAATGAGCAGTTCTTC. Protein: CASSSGLLRSYNEQFF.

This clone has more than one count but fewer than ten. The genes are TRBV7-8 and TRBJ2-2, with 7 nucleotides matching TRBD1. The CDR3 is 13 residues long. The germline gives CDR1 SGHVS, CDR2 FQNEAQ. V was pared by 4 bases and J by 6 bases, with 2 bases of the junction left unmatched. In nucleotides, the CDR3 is TGTGCCAGCAGCTGGCAGGGGGCCGGGGAGCTGTTTTTT. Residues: CASSWQGAGELFF.

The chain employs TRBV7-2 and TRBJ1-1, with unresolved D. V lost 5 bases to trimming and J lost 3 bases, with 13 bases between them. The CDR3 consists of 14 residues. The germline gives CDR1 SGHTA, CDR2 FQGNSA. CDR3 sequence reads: CASSLGGYDTEAFF. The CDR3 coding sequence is TGTGCCAGCAGCCTAGGAGGTTATGACACTGAAGCTTTCTTT.

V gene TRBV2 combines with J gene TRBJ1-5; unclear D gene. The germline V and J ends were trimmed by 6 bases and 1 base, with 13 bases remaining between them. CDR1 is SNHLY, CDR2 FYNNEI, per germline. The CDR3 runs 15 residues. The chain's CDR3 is CASSGPLGSNQPQHF. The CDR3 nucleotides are TGTGCCAGCAGCGGCCCCCTGGGCAGCAATCAGCCCCAGCATTTT. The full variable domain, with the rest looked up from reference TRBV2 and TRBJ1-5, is EPEVTQTPSHQVTQMGQEVILRCVPISNHLYFYWYRQILGQKVEFLVSFYNNEISEKSEIFDDQFSVERPDGSNFTLKIRSTKLEDSAMYFCASSGPLGSNQPQHFGDGTRLSIL.

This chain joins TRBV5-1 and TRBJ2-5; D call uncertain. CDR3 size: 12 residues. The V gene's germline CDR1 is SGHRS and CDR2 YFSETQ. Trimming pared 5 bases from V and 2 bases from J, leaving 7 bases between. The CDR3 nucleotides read TGCGCCAGCAGAGAGCAACAAGAGACCCAGTACTTC. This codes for CASREQQETQYF.

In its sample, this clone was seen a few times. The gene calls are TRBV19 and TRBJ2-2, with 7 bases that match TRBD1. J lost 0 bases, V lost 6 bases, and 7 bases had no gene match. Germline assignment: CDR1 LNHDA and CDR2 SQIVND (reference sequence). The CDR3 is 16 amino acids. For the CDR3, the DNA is TGTGCCAGTAGGGCCGGGGACAGTTCGAACACCGGGGAGCTGTTTTTT. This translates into CASRAGDSSNTGELFF.

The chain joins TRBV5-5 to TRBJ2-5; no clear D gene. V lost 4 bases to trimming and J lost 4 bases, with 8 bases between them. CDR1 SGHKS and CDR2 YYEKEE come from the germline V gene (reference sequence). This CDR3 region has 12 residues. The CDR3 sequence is CASSLVGETQYF. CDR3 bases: TGTGCCAGCAGCCTAGTAGGAGAGACCCAGTACTTC.